This entry lists 23 T cell receptor beta chains sequenced from one sample in a study of blood T cells in healthy people across ages. Next came a second PCR, run for about 6 to 11 cycles, which used a sample-barcoded 5' primer along with a J-beta primer mix. TCRdb independently ran MiXCR on the 5' RACE reads; one entry per CDR3 protein. The sample yields nearly 1 million distinct CDR3 sequences, 45% to 60% seen once. The sequenced sample consisted of blood. The source of these receptors is a woman aged 60-75 years in good health.

The chain recombines TRBV4-1 with TRBJ1-6; D is undetermined. Per germline, CDR1 MGHRA and CDR2 YSYEKL. Deletions cut 3 bases from V and 5 bases from J, with 11 bases between. The CDR3 consists of 15 residues. This chain's CDR3 is CASSHPRGNNSPLHF. CDR3 DNA sequence: TGCGCCAGCAGCCACCCTAGAGGGAATAATTCACCCCTCCACTTT.

This chain connects TRBV20-1 to TRBJ2-3; 14 nucleotides agree with TRBD2. The CDR3 is 16 amino acids. The V segment lost 5 bases and the J segment 2 bases; nucleotides outside the gene matches: 6. Looked up from germline, CDR1 is DFQATT and CDR2 is SNEGSKA (reference sequence). The CDR3 reads CSASGLAGGYTDTQYF. The CDR3 bases are TGCAGTGCTTCCGGACTAGCGGGGGGATACACAGATACGCAGTATTTT.

This clonotype was observed a few times. The genes are TRBV20-1 and TRBJ2-1; the D gene is possibly TRBD1 (5 bases). Trimming took 5 bases from V and 4 from J, leaving 15 bases between them. CDR1 is DFQATT and CDR2 is SNEGSKA in the germline V gene (reference sequence). This CDR3 has 14 residues. The CDR3 DNA is TGCAGTGCTTTCGACAGCTTGGGGTACAATGAGCAGTTCTTC. Amino acid sequence: CSAFDSLGYNEQFF.

The chain recombines TRBV20-1 with TRBJ2-5, with D tentatively TRBD1 (5 bases). V lost 2 bases and J 8 bases, leaving 9 bases between the germline ends. The CDR3 is made up of 11 amino acids. Per germline, CDR1 DFQATT and CDR2 SNEGSKA (reference sequence). Here the CDR3 DNA reads TGCAGTGCTAGATTTGGGGCAACCCAGTACTTC. Translating it yields CSARFGATQYF.

This clonotype showed up just a few times. This chain uses TRBV12-3 or TRBV12-4 with TRBJ2-4, with a possible D match to TRBD2 (6 bases). The CDR3 totals 14 residues. V was pared by 7 bases and J by 6 bases, with 16 bases between. In DNA form, the CDR3 reads TGTGCCAGCAAGGTTAACCCGGGACTAAACATTCAGTACTTC. As protein: CASKVNPGLNIQYF.

The gene calls are TRBV20-1 and TRBJ1-5, with a possible D match to TRBD1 (5 bases). Trimming cost V 0 bases and J 6 bases, with 15 bases left between them. This CDR3 has 15 amino acids. Germline V gene sequence: CDR1 DFQATT, CDR2 SNEGSKA (reference sequence). CDR3 protein: CSARDLAGLGQPQHF. In DNA form, the CDR3 reads TGCAGTGCTAGAGATCTTGCAGGGTTAGGTCAGCCCCAGCATTTT.

The chain recombines TRBV7-2 with TRBJ2-1, with 8 bases identical to TRBD2. Unmatched junction bases numbered 9, after V lost 5 bases and J lost 3 bases. The germline V gene has CDR1 SGHTA and CDR2 FQGNSA. The CDR3 has 16 residues. The CDR3 loop is CASSRSGSRGYNEQFF. The DNA of the CDR3 is TGTGCCAGCAGCCGGAGCGGGAGTAGGGGCTACAATGAGCAGTTCTTC.

The sample holds a few counts of this clonotype. The chain is built from TRBV6-1 and TRBJ2-1, with a tentative D call TRBD2 (6 bases). Per germline, CDR1 MNHNS and CDR2 SASEGT. CDR3 length: 15 residues. Trimming removed 2 bases from V and 9 bases from J, with 17 bases in between. DNA of the CDR3: TGTGCCAGCAGTGAAACACTAGCTGGGGGAGGTGAGCAGTTCTTC. Translated: CASSETLAGGGEQFF.

The chain links TRBV4-2 to TRBJ2-1; D might be TRBD2 (5 bases). Germline V gives CDR1 LGHNA, CDR2 YNFKEQ. The CDR3 extends over 16 amino acids. V was clipped by 0 bases and J by 0 bases, with 9 bases between them. This CDR3 is CASSQDSASSYNEQFF. CDR3 DNA sequence: TGTGCCAGCAGCCAAGATAGCGCTAGCTCCTACAATGAGCAGTTCTTC.

V usage is TRBV5-1 and J usage is TRBJ2-2; D unclear. This CDR3 has 14 amino acids. V was shortened by 6 bases and J by 3 bases, with 12 bases between the two germline ends. Germline V gives CDR1 SGHRS, CDR2 YFSETQ. The CDR3 sequence: CASIPLGDTGELFF. The CDR3 nucleotides are TGCGCCAGCATTCCCCTGGGTGACACCGGGGAGCTGTTTTTT.

This clonotype was seen a handful of times. V is TRBV12-5 and J is TRBJ2-5; 9 bases are shared with TRBD2. In germline, CDR1 is LGHNT, CDR2 FRNRAP. V was clipped by 7 bases and J by 4 bases; unmatched bases: 4. This CDR3 contains 13 residues. CDR3 sequence: CASAQLAGETQYF. As DNA, the CDR3 is TGTGCTAGTGCCCAACTAGCGGGAGAGACCCAGTACTTC.

CDR3 residues: CASGRSGTSGETQYF. The DNA for the CDR3 is TGTGCCAGCGGCAGGAGCGGGACTAGCGGTGAGACCCAGTACTTC. This chain connects TRBV2 to TRBJ2-7; TRBD2 aligns across 11 bases. The DNA end is a closer match to TRBJ2-5, so the J assignment may be wrong. The CDR3 is 15 residues long. Germline CDR1 and CDR2: SNHLY and FYNNEI.

There are a few counts of this clonotype. V usage is TRBV9 and J usage is TRBJ2-5; TRBD2 is a possible D gene (6 bases). Trimming shortened V by 5 bases and J by 5 bases, and 19 bases separated the two germline ends. CDR3 length equals 15 residues. Germline V lookup: CDR1 SGDLS, CDR2 YYNGEE. The CDR3 is CASSGSGIAGETQYF. Written as DNA, the CDR3 is TGTGCCAGCAGTGGTAGCGGAATCGCCGGGGAGACCCAGTACTTC.

In the case of this clonotype: This may stem from a read error, because a much larger clone lies one nucleotide away. The J gene is TRBJ2-4, the V gene TRBV29-1; 10 bases are a match to TRBD2. Germline CDR1 SQVTM, CDR2 ANQGSEA. This CDR3 has 13 residues. Germline trimming cut 8 bases from V and 13 bases from J; bases unmatched to any gene: 14. CDR3 amino acids: CSTRRAGGFGQYF. CDR3 sequence (DNA): TGCAGCACAAGACGAGCGGGAGGGTTCGGGCAGTACTTC.

This rearrangement joins TRBV5-1 to TRBJ2-3; D may be TRBD1 (6 bases). The CDR3 is made up of 15 amino acids. V gave up 0 bases and J gave up 6 bases, with 14 bases separating them. Germline V CDR1 and CDR2: SGHRS, YFSETQ. CDR3 amino acids: CASSLAGGQSDTQYF. In DNA form, the CDR3 reads TGCGCCAGCAGCTTGGCCGGCGGACAGTCCGATACGCAGTATTTT.

This clonotype was counted a few times. V usage is TRBV25-1 and J usage is TRBJ2-1; perhaps TRBD2 as D (6 bases). The germline V and J ends were trimmed by 0 bases and 13 bases, with 25 bases remaining between them. There are 17 residues in the CDR3. The germline V gene encodes CDR1 MGHDK and CDR2 SYGVNS. The CDR3 is CASSEYSFRMGGWLQFF. For the CDR3, the DNA is TGTGCCAGCAGTGAATATAGTTTCAGGATGGGGGGTTGGCTTCAGTTCTTC.

This chain links TRBV11-3 with TRBJ1-5; the D is unclear. V lost 10 bases and J lost 0, with 19 bases in between. The CDR3 length is 16 residues. The germline gives CDR1 SGHNT, CDR2 YENEEA. In DNA form, the CDR3 reads TGTGCCACCACGGTTGATCGGGCATATAGCAATCAGCCCCAGCATTTT. Its translation is CATTVDRAYSNQPQHF.

V gene TRBV15 combines with J gene TRBJ2-7, with a possible D match to TRBD1 (5 bases). Per germline, CDR1 LNHNV and CDR2 YYDKDF (reference sequence). Trimming removed 1 base at V and 0 bases at J, with 10 bases between. The CDR3 contains 15 residues. Written as DNA, the CDR3 is TGTGCCACCAGCAGAGCTCCAGGGCCCTCCTACGAGCAGTACTTC. Translating it yields CATSRAPGPSYEQYF. Looking up the rest from reference TRBV15 and TRBJ2-7 gives the full variable domain: DAMVIQNPRYQVTQFGKPVTLSCSQTLNHNVMYWYQQKSSQAPKLLFHYYDKDFNNEADTPDNFQSRRPNTSFCFLDIRSPGLGDTAMYLCATSRAPGPSYEQYFGPGTRLTVT.

The chain carries TRBV28 and TRBJ2-7, with a possible D match to TRBD1 (6 bases). The CDR3 consists of 13 residues. V was shortened by 6 bases and J by 3 bases, with 12 bases between the two germline ends. Germline lookup yields CDR1 MDHEN and CDR2 SYDVKM. The CDR3 coding sequence is TGTGCCAGCAGACCCCAGGACAGCTACGAGCAGTACTTC. This sequence encodes CASRPQDSYEQYF.

This clonotype has just one count. The rearrangement uses TRBV11-2 and TRBJ1-2; TRBD1 matches 7 bases. Germline lookup yields CDR1 SGHAT and CDR2 FQNNGV. V shed 1 base, J shed 8 bases, and the junction held 4 bases outside the gene matches. This CDR3 region has 13 residues. The CDR3 nucleotides read TGTGCCAGCAGCTTAGTAGGGGGCGAGGGCTACACCTTC. The encoded protein is CASSLVGGEGYTF.

The genes are TRBV7-2 and TRBJ2-3; possible D gene TRBD2, 6 bases. The CDR3 runs 15 residues. Trimming took off 8 bases at V and 6 bases at J, with 21 bases between the two ends. CDR1 and CDR2 from the germline V gene are SGHTA and FQGNSA. The CDR3, as DNA: TGTGCCAGCGGGGACTTAGCGCACGCGCGGGATACGCAGTATTTT. This codes for CASGDLAHARDTQYF. Variable domain in full (rest from reference TRBV7-2 and TRBJ2-3): GAGVSQSPSNKVTEKGKDVELRCDPISGHTALYWYRQSLGQGLEFLIYFQGNSAPDKSGLPSDRFSAERTGGSVSTLTIQRTQQEDSAVYLCASGDLAHARDTQYFGPGTRLTVL.

CDR3 nucleotides: TGTGCCAGCAGCGCTTCTGGAGGGGGCCCCCTCCACTTT. Its protein is CASSASGGGPLHF. The chain has TRBV27 and TRBJ1-6, with 7 nucleotides matching TRBD1. After removal of 6 bases from V and 13 bases from J, the junction contained 9 bases not matched to a gene. The germline V gene encodes CDR1 MNHEY and CDR2 SMNVEV (reference sequence). The CDR3 has 13 amino acids.

This rearrangement joins TRBV3-1 to TRBJ2-2; 8 bases are shared with TRBD2. The CDR3 covers 16 residues. The germline V gene has CDR1 LGHDT and CDR2 YNNKEL (reference sequence). J gave up 4 bases and V 3 bases, and 7 bases lay outside the gene matches. The CDR3 protein is CASSQPSGRATGELFF. The DNA of the CDR3 is TGTGCCAGCAGCCAGCCGAGCGGGAGAGCCACCGGGGAGCTGTTTTTT.